This T cell receptor beta chain appears in the sequencing data of a study of beta chain features in type 1 diabetes. Regarding the study as a whole: More deletions and fewer insertions at VDJ junctions were seen in type 1 diabetes patients. TCRB CDR3s were moderately but significantly shorter in Type 1 diabetes patients in all four CD4+ subsets.

What was sequenced were expressed TCRB transcripts, since all of the isolated RNA had been reverse transcribed. Profiling relied on immunoSEQ multiplex PCR, and the TCRdb table lists in-frame clones only, not all of them. This sample yields 630,000 or so clones, of which more than 12% are seen a single time; around 0.04% belongs to the top ten. In its sample, this clone was seen a few times. Its antigen is as yet unknown. The same CDR3 is also encoded by other DNA sequences in this sample. V dropped 2 bases and J dropped 7 bases, with 11 bases sitting between them. The length of the CDR3 is 12 residues. Germline V lookup: CDR1 GTSNPN, CDR2 SVGIG (reference sequence). CD4+ cells of the naive, central memory, regulatory and stem cell-like memory types were sorted via CD45RO/CCR7/CD25/CD127/CD95/CD27.

The chain couples TRBV30 to TRBJ2-5; the D is unclear. Sample: naive CD4+ T cells from blood. This receptor was obtained from a man between 18 and 35 years old with type 1 diabetes. CDR3 bases: TGTGCCTGGAGTTCCGGGCCGGGGACCCAGTACTTC. It translates to CAWSSGPGTQYF. Full variable domain (missing parts from reference TRBV30 and TRBJ2-5): SQTIHQWPATLVQPVGSPLSLECTVEGTSNPNLYWYRQAAGRGLQLLFYSVGIGQISSEVPQNLSASRPQDRQFILSSKKLLLSDSGFYLCAWSSGPGTQYFGPGTRLLVL.